This T cell receptor beta chain was identified during a study of blood T cell repertoires in COVID-19. In terms of age and location, participants ranged from roughly 18 to 95 years and lived in approximately 26 US areas. In the 2 weeks before study entry, exposed participants met a COVID-19 case, which was PCR-confirmed or clinician-diagnosed. The authors' processing: Estimation of nucleated cell counts was performed using reference gene primer amplification. TCRdb's copy holds only in-frame clones and misses some; the assay was immunoSEQ multiplex PCR. V and J calls and clone size are as listed in that table; D and trimming were resolved from the DNA. The sample contains 250,000 to 300,000 clones, roughly 84% of which appear only once. Germline CDR1 reads LGHDT; CDR2 reads YNNKEL (reference sequence). The CDR3 extends over 16 amino acids. Between the trimmed V and J ends, which lost 1 base and 0 bases, there was a span of 10 bases.

The source of this sequence is a woman aged 50 to 60 who had been exposed to COVID-19. V usage is TRBV3-1 (or the pseudogene TRBV3-2) and J usage is TRBJ1-5; a possible D gene is TRBD1 (5 bases). Sequencing was done on a sample of PBMCs or T cells enriched from blood (not recorded which). The CDR3: CASSQALGVSNQPQHF. The CDR3 region has the DNA TGTGCCAGCAGCCAAGCGTTAGGGGTTAGCAATCAGCCCCAGCATTTT.